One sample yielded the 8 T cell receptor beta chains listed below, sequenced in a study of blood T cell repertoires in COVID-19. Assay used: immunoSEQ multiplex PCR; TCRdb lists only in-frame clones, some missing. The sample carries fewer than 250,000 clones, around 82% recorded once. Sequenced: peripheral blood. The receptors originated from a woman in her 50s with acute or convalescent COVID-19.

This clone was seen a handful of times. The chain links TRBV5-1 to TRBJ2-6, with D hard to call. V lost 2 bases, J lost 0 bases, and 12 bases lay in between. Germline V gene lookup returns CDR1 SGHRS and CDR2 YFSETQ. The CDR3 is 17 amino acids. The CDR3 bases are TGCGCCAGCAGCTTTGCGGCCCAAAGCTCTGGGGCCAACGTCCTGACTTTC. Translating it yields CASSFAAQSSGANVLTF.

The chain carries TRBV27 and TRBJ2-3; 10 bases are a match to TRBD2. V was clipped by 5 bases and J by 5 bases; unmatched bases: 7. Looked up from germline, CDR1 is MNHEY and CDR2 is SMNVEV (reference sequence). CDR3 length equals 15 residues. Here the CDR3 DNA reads TGTGCCAGCAGTCCTAGCGGGAGTTCGGGAGATACGCAGTATTTT. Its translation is CASSPSGSSGDTQYF.

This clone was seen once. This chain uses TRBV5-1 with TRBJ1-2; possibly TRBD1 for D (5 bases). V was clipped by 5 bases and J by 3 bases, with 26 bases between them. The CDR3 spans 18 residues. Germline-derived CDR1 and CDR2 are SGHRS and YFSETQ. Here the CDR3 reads CASSTQTVSQESHYGYTF. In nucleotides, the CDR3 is TGCGCCAGCAGTACTCAGACAGTTTCTCAGGAGAGTCACTATGGCTACACCTTC.

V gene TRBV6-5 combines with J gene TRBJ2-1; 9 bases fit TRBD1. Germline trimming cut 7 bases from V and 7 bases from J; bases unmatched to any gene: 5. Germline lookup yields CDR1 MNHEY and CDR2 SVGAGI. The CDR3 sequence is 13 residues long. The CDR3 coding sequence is TGTGCCAGCATAAAGGGGACAGGGAATGAGCAGTTCTTC. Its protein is CASIKGTGNEQFF.

This CDR3 is CASSLDSGSYEQYF. In DNA form, the CDR3 reads TGCGCCAGCAGCTTGGATAGCGGCTCCTACGAGCAGTACTTC. The V call is TRBV5-1, the J call TRBJ2-7, with a tentative D call TRBD2 (6 bases). V lost 0 bases and J 0 bases, leaving 7 bases between the germline ends. The CDR3 consists of 14 residues. The V gene's germline CDR1 is SGHRS and CDR2 YFSETQ. Combining the CDR3 with reference TRBV5-1 and TRBJ2-7 gives the whole variable domain KAGVTQTPRYLIKTRGQQVTLSCSPISGHRSVSWYQQTPGQGLQFLFEYFSETQRNKGNFPGRFSGRQFSNSRSEMNVSTLELGDSALYLCASSLDSGSYEQYFGPGTRLTVT.

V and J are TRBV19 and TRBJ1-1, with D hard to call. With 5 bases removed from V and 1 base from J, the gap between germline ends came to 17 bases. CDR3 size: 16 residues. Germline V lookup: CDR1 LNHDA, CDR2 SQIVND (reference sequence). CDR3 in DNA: TGTGCCAGTAGTTACTCCGGGATGTCATCGAACACTGAAGCTTTCTTT. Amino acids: CASSYSGMSSNTEAFF.

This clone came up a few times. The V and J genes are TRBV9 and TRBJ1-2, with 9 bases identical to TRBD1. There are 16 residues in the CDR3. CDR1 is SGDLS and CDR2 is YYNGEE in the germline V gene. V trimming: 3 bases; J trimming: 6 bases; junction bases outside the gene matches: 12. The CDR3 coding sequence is TGTGCCAGCAGCGCCCCCGGGACAGGGTATCTCCATGGCTACACCTTC. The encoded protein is CASSAPGTGYLHGYTF.

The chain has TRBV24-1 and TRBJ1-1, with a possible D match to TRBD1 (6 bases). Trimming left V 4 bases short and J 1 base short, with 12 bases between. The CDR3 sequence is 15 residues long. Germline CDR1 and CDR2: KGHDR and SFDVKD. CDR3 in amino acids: CATSDPKQGNTEAFF. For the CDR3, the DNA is TGTGCCACCAGTGACCCCAAACAGGGGAACACTGAAGCTTTCTTT.